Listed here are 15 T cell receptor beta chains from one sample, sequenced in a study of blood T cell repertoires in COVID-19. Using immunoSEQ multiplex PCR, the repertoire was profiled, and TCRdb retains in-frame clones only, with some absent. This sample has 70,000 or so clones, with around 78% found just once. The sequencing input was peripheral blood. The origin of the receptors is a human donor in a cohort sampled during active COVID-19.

This chain's CDR3 is CASSLATTQETQYF. The DNA for the CDR3 is TGCGCCAGCAGCTTGGCCACGACTCAAGAGACCCAGTACTTC. V gene TRBV5-1 combines with J gene TRBJ2-5; D remains unclear. The CDR3 has 14 residues. Per germline, CDR1 SGHRS and CDR2 YFSETQ. V was trimmed by 0 bases and J by 2 bases, leaving 8 bases between them.

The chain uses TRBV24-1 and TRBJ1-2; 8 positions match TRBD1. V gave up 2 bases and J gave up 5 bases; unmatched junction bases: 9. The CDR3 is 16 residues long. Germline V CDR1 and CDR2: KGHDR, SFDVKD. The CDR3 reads CATSDSTGTGSYGYTF. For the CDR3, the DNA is TGTGCCACCAGTGATTCTACAGGGACAGGTTCTTATGGCTACACCTTC.

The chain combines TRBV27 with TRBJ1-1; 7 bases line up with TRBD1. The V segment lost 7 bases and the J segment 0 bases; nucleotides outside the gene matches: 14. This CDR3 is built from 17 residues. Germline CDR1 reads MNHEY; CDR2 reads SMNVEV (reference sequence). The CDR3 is CASILSGQRGMNTEAFF. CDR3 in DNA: TGTGCCAGCATACTATCGGGACAGAGGGGGATGAACACTGAAGCTTTCTTT.

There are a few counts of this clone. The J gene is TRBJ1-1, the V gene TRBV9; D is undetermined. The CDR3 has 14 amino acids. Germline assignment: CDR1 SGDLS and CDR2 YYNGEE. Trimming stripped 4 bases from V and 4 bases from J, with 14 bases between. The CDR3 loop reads CASSTRESSTEAFF. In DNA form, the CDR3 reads TGTGCCAGCAGCACGAGGGAGTCGTCCACTGAAGCTTTCTTT.

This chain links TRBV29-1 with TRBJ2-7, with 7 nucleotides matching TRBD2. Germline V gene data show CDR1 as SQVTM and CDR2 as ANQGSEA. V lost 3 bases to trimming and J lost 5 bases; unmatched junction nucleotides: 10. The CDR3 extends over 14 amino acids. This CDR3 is CSVEGGKGVDEQYF. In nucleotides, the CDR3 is TGCAGCGTTGAGGGAGGGAAAGGGGTTGACGAGCAGTACTTC.

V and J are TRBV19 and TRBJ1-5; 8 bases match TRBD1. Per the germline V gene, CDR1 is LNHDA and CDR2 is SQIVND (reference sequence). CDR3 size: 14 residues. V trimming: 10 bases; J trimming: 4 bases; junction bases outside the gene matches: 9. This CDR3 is CATKTGVGNQPQHF. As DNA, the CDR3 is TGTGCCACCAAGACAGGGGTCGGGAATCAGCCCCAGCATTTT.

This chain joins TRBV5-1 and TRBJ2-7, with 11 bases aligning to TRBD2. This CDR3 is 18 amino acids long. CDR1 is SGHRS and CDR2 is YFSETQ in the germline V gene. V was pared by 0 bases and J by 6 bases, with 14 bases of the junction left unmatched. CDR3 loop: CASSLGGSGTSGLGEQYF. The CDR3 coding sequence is TGCGCCAGCAGCTTGGGGGGGAGCGGGACTAGCGGCTTGGGCGAGCAGTACTTC.

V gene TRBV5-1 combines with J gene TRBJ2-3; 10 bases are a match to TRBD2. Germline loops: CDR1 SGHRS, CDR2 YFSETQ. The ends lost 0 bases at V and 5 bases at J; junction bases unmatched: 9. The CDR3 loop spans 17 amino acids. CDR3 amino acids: CASSLGLAGLSGDTQYF. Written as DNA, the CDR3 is TGCGCCAGCAGCTTGGGACTAGCGGGTCTTTCCGGAGATACGCAGTATTTT.

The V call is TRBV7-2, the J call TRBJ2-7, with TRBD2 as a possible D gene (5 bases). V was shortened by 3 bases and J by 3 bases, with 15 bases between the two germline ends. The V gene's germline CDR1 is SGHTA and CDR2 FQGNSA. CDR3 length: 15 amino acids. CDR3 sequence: CASSFISRGVYEQYF. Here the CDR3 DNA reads TGTGCCAGCAGCTTCATCTCTCGGGGAGTCTACGAGCAGTACTTC.

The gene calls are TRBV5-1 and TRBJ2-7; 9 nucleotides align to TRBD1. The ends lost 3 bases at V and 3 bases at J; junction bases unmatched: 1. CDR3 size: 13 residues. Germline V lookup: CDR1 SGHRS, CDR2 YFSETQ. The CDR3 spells CASSSTGGYEQYF. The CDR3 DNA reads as TGCGCCAGCAGCTCGACAGGGGGCTACGAGCAGTACTTC.

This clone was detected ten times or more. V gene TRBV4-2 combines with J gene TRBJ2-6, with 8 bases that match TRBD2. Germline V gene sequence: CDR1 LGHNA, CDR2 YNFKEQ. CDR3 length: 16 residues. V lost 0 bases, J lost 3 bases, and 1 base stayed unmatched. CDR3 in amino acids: CASSQDGGGGANVLTF. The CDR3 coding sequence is TGTGCCAGCAGCCAAGACGGGGGGGGTGGGGCCAACGTCCTGACTTTC.

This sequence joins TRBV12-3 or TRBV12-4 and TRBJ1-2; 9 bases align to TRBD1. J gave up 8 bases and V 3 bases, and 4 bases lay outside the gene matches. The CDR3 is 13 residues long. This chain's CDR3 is CASSFGTGNGYTF. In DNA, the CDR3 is TGTGCCAGCAGTTTCGGGACAGGGAACGGCTACACCTTC.

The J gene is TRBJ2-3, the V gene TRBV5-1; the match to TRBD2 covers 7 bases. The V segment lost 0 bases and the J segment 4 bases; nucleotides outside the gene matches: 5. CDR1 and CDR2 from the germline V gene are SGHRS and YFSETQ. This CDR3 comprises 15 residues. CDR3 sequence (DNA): TGCGCCAGCAGCTTGGCGGGCGGGAGCCCAGATACGCAGTATTTT. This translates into CASSLAGGSPDTQYF.

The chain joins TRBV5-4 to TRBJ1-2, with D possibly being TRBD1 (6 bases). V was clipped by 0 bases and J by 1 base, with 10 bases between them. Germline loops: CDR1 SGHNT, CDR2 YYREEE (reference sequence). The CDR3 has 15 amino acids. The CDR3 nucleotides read TGTGCCAGCAGCTTGGACAGGGCTATTAACTATGGCTACACCTTC. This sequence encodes CASSLDRAINYGYTF. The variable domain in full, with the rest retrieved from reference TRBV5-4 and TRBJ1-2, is ETGVTQSPTHLIKTRGQQVTLRCSSQSGHNTVSWYQQALGQGPQFIFQYYREEENGRGNFPPRFSGLQFPNYSSELNVNALELDDSALYLCASSLDRAINYGYTFGSGTRLTVV.

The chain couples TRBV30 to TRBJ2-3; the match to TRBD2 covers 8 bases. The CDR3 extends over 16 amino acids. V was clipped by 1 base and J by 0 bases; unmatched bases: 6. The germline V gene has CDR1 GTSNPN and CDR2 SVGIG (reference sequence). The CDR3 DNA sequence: TGTGCCTGGAGTGGACTAGCGCGAATTAGCACAGATACGCAGTATTTT. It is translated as CAWSGLARISTDTQYF.